A selection of T cell receptor beta chains follows, all from one sample in a study of T cell repertoires in cytomegalovirus infection. TCRdb recomputed calls from the reads with MiXCR, one row per CDR3 protein. Of around 630,000 distinct CDR3 sequences listed, roughly a quarter are singletons. Sequenced: CD8+ T cells from PBMCs. All receptors derive from a human donor in good health (CMV status not recorded). Some clones in this sample may be carry-over from other donors' samples. CDR3s include the opening cysteine and the closing phenylalanine or tryptophan. The order of the fields is CDR3 DNA, CDR3 protein, V gene, clone size, D gene, J gene. The D gene is left open where the match is weak. Only part of the rows carry a size: once, few, many, or a class if the clone is expanded.

TGTGCCAGCAGCTTAAGAGGGGAGCCCTACGAGCAGTACTTC CASSLRGEPYEQYF TRBV7-9 many - TRBJ2-7
TGTGCCAGCAGCTTAGGTCAGGCCCAGCATTTT CASSLGQAQHF TRBV7-9 - - TRBJ1-5
TGTGCCAGCAGCCAAGGGCAAAGAAATAATTCACCCCTCCACTTT CASSQGQRNNSPLHF TRBV4-2 few - TRBJ1-6
TGTGCCACCGGCGGAGGGTTAAACACCGGGGAGCTGTTTTTT CATGGGLNTGELFF TRBV6-5 many - TRBJ2-2
TGTGCCATCAGTGCCCCGAGGAGGAACACTGAAGCTTTCTTT CAISAPRRNTEAFF TRBV10-3 many - TRBJ1-1
TGTGCCAGCAGCCTAGCGGGGGGCCCAGAGACCCAGTACTTC CASSLAGGPETQYF TRBV2 - TRBD2 TRBJ2-5
TGTGCCAGCAGGAGCTACACCGGGGAGCTGTTTTTT CASRSYTGELFF TRBV27 - - TRBJ2-2
TGTGCCAGCAGTTTCTCCCCCGGGACGGGCTTCACTGGGGCCAACGTCCTGACTTTC CASSFSPGTGFTGANVLTF TRBV28 many - TRBJ2-6
TGTGCCAGCAGCCCGAGGGGCGGGGGGGCCGTTAATGAGCAGTTCTTC CASSPRGGGAVNEQFF TRBV7-9 - TRBD2 TRBJ2-1
TGTGCCAGCAGCTTTCCGGGACATCCCCAGCATTTT CASSFPGHPQHF TRBV7-9 - - TRBJ1-5
TGTGCCACCCCTATAAACACTGAAGCTTTCTTT CATPINTEAFF TRBV13 once - TRBJ1-1
TGTGCCAGCAGCTTCGGCACAAACTACAATGAGCAGTTCTTC CASSFGTNYNEQFF TRBV11-3 few - TRBJ2-1
TGTGCCAGCTCACCACTTCCCCGGTATAGCAATCAGCCCCAGCATTTT CASSPLPRYSNQPQHF TRBV18 - - TRBJ1-5
TGTGCCACCCGAGAGGGGTATTCACCCCTCCACTTT CATREGYSPLHF TRBV18 few - TRBJ1-6
TGTGCCAGCAGTTTAACGACAGGGGGCAGTAATGGCTACACCTTC CASSLTTGGSNGYTF TRBV28 many TRBD1 TRBJ1-2
TGTGCCAGCAGTTCCCTCCAGGGAGTAGCATATACGCAGTATTTT CASSSLQGVAYTQYF TRBV6-2/TRBV6-3 many - TRBJ2-3
TGTGCCAGCAGCTCCATCCGGGACGATTCTTTACCTTTCTATGGCTACACCTTC CASSSIRDDSLPFYGYTF TRBV7-2 few - TRBJ1-2
TGTGCCAGCAGTGATACCCAAACAGATACGCAGTATTTT CASSDTQTDTQYF TRBV2 - - TRBJ2-3
TGTGCCAGCAGTCCCACCACCGGGACAGGGGATTACGAGCAGTACTTC CASSPTTGTGDYEQYF TRBV12-3/TRBV12-4 many TRBD1 TRBJ2-7
TGTGCCAGCAGATTAACTAGCGGAGAGACCCAGTACTTC CASRLTSGETQYF TRBV7-9 many TRBD2 TRBJ2-5